These T cell receptor beta chains were read from a single sample in a study of control samples from healthy donors and cancer patients. Sequenced by immunoSEQ multiplex PCR; TCRdb stores in-frame clones only, minus some. The table lists 40,000 to 60,000 clones, roughly 86% of them singletons. Sample: PBMCs. The receptors shown here come from a man aged 45-65 years with head and neck cancer. The CDR3 runs from the conserved cysteine through the conserved F or W. A D gene is named only where the DNA matches it firmly. Clone size is shown for a subset of rows, as once, few, many or a class of expanded clone.

>once|TRBD1|TRBV2|TRBJ1-5
TGTGCCAGCAGGGGACAGGGAAATCAGCCCCAGCATTTT
CASRGQGNQPQHF
>NA|NA|TRBV28|TRBJ2-7
TGTGCCAGCAGTTTGGGGGACGAGCAGTACTTC
CASSLGDEQYF
>NA|NA|TRBV27|TRBJ1-2
TGTGCCAGCAGTCCCACCGCCCAGGGTCACTATGGCTACACCTTC
CASSPTAQGHYGYTF
>few|NA|TRBV27|TRBJ2-7
TGTGCCAGCAGCCTAGCTTTCGCCGGGGAGCAGTACTTC
CASSLAFAGEQYF
>NA|NA|TRBV19|TRBJ2-1
TGTGCCAGTAGTAAGGGGTGGGGGGTGGGTTCGGACTCCTACAATGAGCAGTTCTTC
CASSKGWGVGSDSYNEQFF
>NA|NA|TRBV19|TRBJ2-5
TGTGCCAGTAGTCCTTGGACTGAGCAAGAGACCCAGTACTTC
CASSPWTEQETQYF
>NA|NA|TRBV11-2|TRBJ1-3
TGTGCCAGCAGTCTGAATGGGGCAGGTGTAAACACCATATATTTT
CASSLNGAGVNTIYF
>NA|TRBD2|TRBV3-1/TRBV3-2|TRBJ2-5
TGTGCCAGCAGCCGACTAGGGACTAGAGGGACCCAGTACTTC
CASSRLGTRGTQYF
>NA|NA|TRBV4-2|TRBJ1-3
TGTGCCAGCAGCCAAGATGGGGGTAAGGCTGGAAACACCATATATTTT
CASSQDGGKAGNTIYF
>once|NA|TRBV5-4|TRBJ2-1
TGTGCCAGCAGTTCCCTAGGGCTAGCAAATGTTTACAATGAGCAGTTCTTC
CASSSLGLANVYNEQFF
>NA|NA|TRBV12-5|TRBJ1-3
TGTGCTAGTGCCAGAGAGGGCAGGTTCTCTGGAAACACCATATATTTT
CASAREGRFSGNTIYF
>NA|NA|TRBV7-9|TRBJ2-2
TGTGCCAGCAGAGTCCAGACCGGGGAGCTGTTTTTT
CASRVQTGELFF
>NA|NA|TRBV11-2|TRBJ2-7
TGTGCCAGCAGCCCAAGGACAAACTACGAGCAGTACTTC
CASSPRTNYEQYF
>NA|NA|TRBV2|TRBJ2-1
TGTGCCAGCAGGCAACTAGCCTTATTATACAATGAGCAGTTCTTC
CASRQLALLYNEQFF
>NA|TRBD1|TRBV2|TRBJ1-3
TGTGCCACCTCCGGGACAGGCATGGGCACCATATATTTT
CATSGTGMGTIYF
>NA|TRBD1|TRBV5-1|TRBJ2-3
TGCGCCAGCAGCTTGAAGCTCAGGGGGCAAGATACGCAGTATTTT
CASSLKLRGQDTQYF
>once|NA|TRBV25-1|TRBJ2-5
TGTGCCAGCAGGGGTAACGGCATCCCCAGGACCCAGTACTTC
CASRGNGIPRTQYF